The 5 T cell receptor beta chains reported below all come from one sample, sequenced in a study of shared clonotypes between healthy human individuals. Sequenced by immunoSEQ multiplex PCR; TCRdb stores in-frame clones only, minus some. The sample has roughly 500,000 clones, over 70% seen once. Material: PBMCs. Receptors originate from a woman between 40 and 55 years old in good health. Some clones in this sample may be carry-over from other donors' samples.

The rearrangement links TRBV10-3 to TRBJ2-3, with TRBD1 matching 12 bases. The trim removed 6 bases at V and 6 bases at J, leaving 7 bases unmatched. There are 15 residues in the CDR3. Germline V lookup: CDR1 ENHRY, CDR2 SYGVKD. The CDR3 coding sequence is TGTGCCATCAGCGGGACAGGGGGCATTTTGGATACGCAGTATTTT. This codes for CAISGTGGILDTQYF.

V gene TRBV4-1 combines with J gene TRBJ2-1; D is perhaps TRBD2 (6 bases). The length of the CDR3 is 15 residues. V lost 4 bases and J lost 0, with 10 bases in between. Germline loops: CDR1 MGHRA, CDR2 YSYEKL. The CDR3 nucleotides read TGCGCCAGCAGCCTTAGCGGAAGCTCCTACAATGAGCAGTTCTTC. Protein product: CASSLSGSSYNEQFF.

This clone was detected ten times or more. Other DNA sequences of this sample code for an identical CDR3. The chain couples TRBV10-3 to TRBJ2-7; 9 nucleotides align to TRBD2. J gave up 5 bases and V 9 bases, and 8 bases lay outside the gene matches. The CDR3 extends over 13 amino acids. Germline loops: CDR1 ENHRY, CDR2 SYGVKD. CDR3 in DNA: TGTGCCATAGGGACTAGCAAAGGCCACGAGCAGTACTTC. Encoded protein: CAIGTSKGHEQYF.

This clone was counted a few times. The chain joins TRBV5-1 to TRBJ1-2, with TRBD1 matching 9 bases. Trimming removed 4 bases from V and 5 bases from J; junction bases left unmatched: 9. The CDR3 runs to 15 residues. The germline CDR1 and CDR2 sequences are SGHRS and YFSETQ. Here the CDR3 reads CASSPWTGEGYGYTF. The CDR3 DNA is TGCGCCAGCAGCCCCTGGACAGGGGAAGGGTATGGCTACACCTTC.

The V call is TRBV6-1, the J call TRBJ2-7; 7 nucleotides line up with TRBD1. The CDR3 is 15 amino acids. The germline V gene encodes CDR1 MNHNS and CDR2 SASEGT. The V segment lost 7 bases and the J segment 0 bases; nucleotides outside the gene matches: 9. The CDR3 loop is CASNPYRGTSYEQYF. The CDR3 DNA reads TGTGCCAGCAACCCATACAGGGGCACCTCCTACGAGCAGTACTTC.